The 24 T cell receptor beta chains given below trace back to one sample, sequenced in a study of blood T cells in healthy people across ages. Next came a second PCR, run for about 6 to 12 cycles, which used a sample-barcoded 5' primer along with a J-beta primer mix. TCRdb reprocessed the 5' RACE reads with MiXCR, giving one entry per CDR3 protein. The profile shows about 1.1 million distinct CDR3 sequences, more than 30% of them singletons. Sequenced material: blood. The receptor set was obtained from a man aged 18 to 35 in good health.

This rearrangement joins TRBV7-2 to TRBJ2-5; tentative D call: TRBD2 (6 bases). CDR1 is SGHTA, CDR2 FQGNSA, per germline. The CDR3 totals 14 residues. Deletions cut 6 bases from V and 5 bases from J, with 16 bases between. The CDR3 bases are TGTGCCAGCAGTCCAAGCGGGCCTGGGGAGACCCAGTACTTC. This encodes CASSPSGPGETQYF.

The chain couples TRBV11-3 to TRBJ2-1; TRBD2 aligns across 8 bases. Near its end, the DNA agrees better with TRBJ2-7, so the J call may be wrong. The CDR3 has 16 amino acids. In germline, CDR1 is SGHNT, CDR2 YENEEA. CDR3 in DNA: TGTGCCAGCAGCCCGGGAGGGTCGAGCTCCTACAATGAGCAGTACTTC. Protein: CASSPGGSSSYNEQYF.

The genes are TRBV20-1 and TRBJ2-2; TRBD1 matches at 7 bases. V gave up 4 bases and J gave up 6 bases; unmatched junction bases: 5. Germline lookup yields CDR1 DFQATT and CDR2 SNEGSKA (reference sequence). The CDR3 is made up of 13 amino acids. The chain's CDR3 is CSATRGFPGELFF. The CDR3 DNA follows: TGCAGTGCTACCAGGGGGTTCCCCGGGGAGCTGTTTTTT.

The chain uses TRBV20-1 and TRBJ1-1; D unclear. From germline, CDR1 is DFQATT and CDR2 SNEGSKA (reference sequence). Trimming left V 4 bases short and J 0 bases short, with 27 bases between. The CDR3 runs 19 residues. The DNA for the CDR3 is TGCAGTGCTAACGTTTATCGCGCAACAGAATCGTTAATGAACACTGAAGCTTTCTTT. It yields the protein CSANVYRATESLMNTEAFF.

The rearrangement uses TRBV6-5 and TRBJ1-5; D gene unclear. The CDR3 length is 13 residues. Trimming shortened V by 0 bases and J by 7 bases, and 7 bases separated the two germline ends. Looked up from germline, CDR1 is MNHEY and CDR2 is SVGAGI. CDR3 region: CASSYSLKQPQHF. The CDR3, as DNA: TGTGCCAGCAGTTACTCATTAAAGCAGCCCCAGCATTTT.

J is TRBJ2-1 and V is TRBV20-1; 10 bases align to TRBD2. Trimming removed 6 bases from V and 7 bases from J; junction bases left unmatched: 9. The CDR3 loop spans 14 amino acids. Germline V gene lookup returns CDR1 DFQATT and CDR2 SNEGSKA (reference sequence). CDR3 coding DNA: TGCAGTGCCCAAGCGGGGGGGCCGATAAATGAGCAGTTCTTC. This codes for CSAQAGGPINEQFF.

The V and J genes are TRBV7-9 and TRBJ1-5; 9 nucleotides line up with TRBD1. The germline V gene has CDR1 SEHNR and CDR2 FQNEAQ (reference sequence). Trimming at V came to 3 bases and at J to 5 bases, leaving 11 bases not matched to a gene. This CDR3 region has 17 residues. CDR3 region: CASSFTKGQGRDQPQHF. The CDR3 DNA sequence: TGTGCCAGCAGCTTTACAAAAGGACAGGGGCGAGATCAGCCCCAGCATTTT.

J is TRBJ2-7 and V is TRBV10-3; TRBD2 aligns across 10 bases. The CDR3 runs 18 residues. Germline values: CDR1 ENHRY, CDR2 SYGVKD. J was trimmed by 0 bases and V by 0 bases; bases with no gene match: 8. The CDR3 reads CAISESRTSGGSSYEQYF. Written as DNA, the CDR3 is TGTGCCATCAGTGAGTCAAGGACTAGCGGAGGGAGCTCCTACGAGCAGTACTTC.

Only one count was recorded for this clonotype. The chain is built from TRBV6-5 and TRBJ2-1; 9 nucleotides align to TRBD1. Germline trimming cut 6 bases from V and 8 bases from J; bases unmatched to any gene: 8. The CDR3 runs 14 residues. Per the germline V gene, CDR1 is MNHEY and CDR2 is SVGAGI. This chain's CDR3 is CASRYDRGWDEQFF. In DNA form, the CDR3 reads TGTGCCAGCAGGTACGACAGGGGGTGGGATGAGCAGTTCTTC.

This clonotype was seen at least ten times. The chain has TRBV4-3 and TRBJ2-3, with D perhaps TRBD1 (6 bases). The V gene lost 0 bases and the J gene lost 6 bases, with 7 bases spanning the gap. Germline lookup yields CDR1 LGHNA and CDR2 YSLEER. The CDR3 is made up of 13 amino acids. In nucleotides, the CDR3 is TGCGCCAGCAGCCAAGAAGGGGGTGATACGCAGTATTTT. It is translated as CASSQEGGDTQYF.

In the case of this clonotype: The junction does not match germline at one end; this may be a read error. The chain links TRBV11-2 to TRBJ2-1; D is perhaps TRBD1 or TRBD2 (5 bases each). The germline gives CDR1 SGHAT, CDR2 FQNNGV. The CDR3 runs 17 residues. The CDR3 bases are TGTGCCAGCAGTTTAGGTGGATGGGGGAGCTCCTACAATGAGCAGTTCTTC. It yields the protein CASSLGGWGSSYNEQFF.

This clonotype occurred a few times. The CDR3 DNA follows: TGCGCCAGCAGCCAAGAATGGAGCAATGAGCAGTTCTTC. Encoded protein: CASSQEWSNEQFF. The chain combines TRBV4-1 with TRBJ2-1; D ambiguous. The CDR3 contains 13 residues. Germline CDR1 reads MGHRA; CDR2 reads YSYEKL. V was cut by 0 bases and J by 6 bases, with 6 bases left in between.

The J gene is TRBJ1-2, the V gene TRBV20-1, with 9 bases aligning to TRBD1. CDR1 is DFQATT and CDR2 is SNEGSKA in the germline V gene (reference sequence). V was pared by 4 bases and J by 6 bases, with 12 bases of the junction left unmatched. The CDR3 spans 15 residues. The CDR3 DNA reads TGCAGTGCTATTAGAGCGGGACAGGGTAAAAATGGCTACACCTTC. Its translation: CSAIRAGQGKNGYTF.

The genes are TRBV10-3 and TRBJ2-1; 8 bases align to TRBD1. Germline assignment: CDR1 ENHRY and CDR2 SYGVKD. Trimming took 4 bases from V and 3 from J; bases not matched to a gene: 5. The CDR3 has 15 residues. CDR3 protein: CAISGNTGGYNEQFF. In nucleotides, the CDR3 is TGTGCCATCAGTGGGAATACAGGGGGCTACAATGAGCAGTTCTTC.

The chain recombines TRBV7-8 with TRBJ2-2; 7 nucleotides agree with TRBD1. Germline V gives CDR1 SGHVS, CDR2 FQNEAQ. The CDR3 consists of 16 residues. The J segment lost 3 bases and the V segment lost 5 bases, leaving 9 bases of the junction unmatched. The CDR3 is CASSGRQGFYTGELFF. The DNA of the CDR3 is TGTGCCAGCAGCGGAAGACAGGGCTTCTACACCGGGGAGCTGTTTTTT.

This clonotype has just a few counts. The chain links TRBV7-3 to TRBJ1-6, with 9 bases matching TRBD1. Unmatched junction bases numbered 8, after V lost 2 bases and J lost 6 bases. Germline V gene data show CDR1 as SGHTA and CDR2 as FQGTGA. This CDR3 is 17 amino acids long. CDR3 protein: CASSLYGTGTINSPLHF. The CDR3 DNA reads as TGTGCCAGCAGCTTATACGGGACAGGGACGATTAATTCACCCCTCCACTTT. Full variable domain (outside the CDR3, taken from reference TRBV7-3 and TRBJ1-6): GAGVSQTPSNKVTEKGKYVELRCDPISGHTALYWYRQSLGQGPEFLIYFQGTGAADDSGLPNDRFFAVRPEGSVSTLKIQRTERGDSAVYLCASSLYGTGTINSPLHFGNGTRLTVT.

The chain links TRBV5-1 to TRBJ2-3, with 9 bases fitting TRBD2. V shed 4 bases, J shed 0 bases, and the junction held 6 bases outside the gene matches. CDR1 and CDR2 from the germline V gene are SGHRS and YFSETQ. This CDR3 is 16 amino acids long. CDR3 protein: CASSLSGLASTDTQYF. CDR3 in DNA: TGCGCCAGCAGCCTCTCGGGACTAGCCAGCACAGATACGCAGTATTTT. Together with reference TRBV5-1 and TRBJ2-3, the CDR3 gives the full variable domain: KAGVTQTPRYLIKTRGQQVTLSCSPISGHRSVSWYQQTPGQGLQFLFEYFSETQRNKGNFPGRFSGRQFSNSRSEMNVSTLELGDSALYLCASSLSGLASTDTQYFGPGTRLTVL.

This clonotype showed up just a few times. The rearrangement links TRBV12-3 or TRBV12-4 to TRBJ1-2; TRBD1 might be the D (5 bases). V was pared by 7 bases and J by 4 bases, with 19 bases between. The CDR3 spans 15 residues. The CDR3 coding sequence is TGTGCCAGCACAACTACAGGATCAAGGGGCTATGGCTACACCTTC. Its protein is CASTTTGSRGYGYTF.

V and J are TRBV12-3 or TRBV12-4 and TRBJ1-6; TRBD1 agrees at 9 bases. The CDR3 spans 16 residues. Germline trimming cut 3 bases from V and 7 bases from J; bases unmatched to any gene: 7. The CDR3 protein is CASSLGQGFGNSPLHF. The CDR3 DNA reads as TGTGCCAGCAGTTTGGGACAGGGATTTGGCAATTCACCCCTCCACTTT.

This clonotype was detected many times. J is TRBJ2-5 and V is TRBV12-3 or TRBV12-4; maybe TRBD2 (5 bases). V was shortened by 4 bases and J by 0 bases, with 15 bases between the two germline ends. The length of the CDR3 is 16 residues. CDR3: CASSSEVRRDQETQYF. CDR3 in DNA: TGTGCCAGCAGTTCGGAAGTTCGGCGGGACCAAGAGACCCAGTACTTC.

This clonotype showed up just a few times. The V call is TRBV9, the J call TRBJ2-6; D is undetermined. The CDR3 has 16 amino acids. V gave up 2 bases and J gave up 0 bases, with 9 bases separating them. Germline V gene data show CDR1 as SGDLS and CDR2 as YYNGEE. Here the CDR3 DNA reads TGTGCCAGCAGCGTGTCTACCACCTCTGGGGCCAACGTCCTGACTTTC. Residues: CASSVSTTSGANVLTF.

The chain recombines TRBV7-2 with TRBJ2-7; no clear D. The CDR3 sequence is 13 residues long. V lost 5 bases, J lost 5 bases, and 13 bases lay in between. CDR1 SGHTA and CDR2 FQGNSA come from the germline V gene. CDR3 in amino acids: CASSLNGLHEQYF. In DNA, the CDR3 is TGTGCCAGCAGCCTAAATGGCCTACACGAGCAGTACTTC.

The sample holds many counts of this clonotype. The V gene is TRBV12-3 or TRBV12-4, the J gene TRBJ2-1; TRBD1 matches at 7 bases. V lost 3 bases and J lost 0; bases outside the gene matches: 5. The CDR3 has 16 residues. The CDR3 DNA reads TGTGCCAGCAGTTTGGGTGGGACAGTCTCCTACAATGAGCAGTTCTTC. Its protein is CASSLGGTVSYNEQFF.

This clonotype was seen more than once but under ten times. The chain couples TRBV29-1 to TRBJ2-3; D is perhaps TRBD1 or TRBD2 (5 bases each). CDR1 and CDR2 from the germline V gene are SQVTM and ANQGSEA. Trimming cost V 1 base and J 0 bases, with 11 bases left between them. The CDR3 contains 15 residues. In nucleotides, the CDR3 is TGCAGCGTTGAAGCCTCCAGGGACAGCACAGATACGCAGTATTTT. Amino acid sequence: CSVEASRDSTDTQYF.